This paragraph reports one T cell receptor beta chain. This clone's antigen is unknown. No per-base quality is available; no much larger clone lies one base away. The sample is drawn from a study of blood T cell repertoires in COVID-19 (dated by TCRdb to 2019 to 2021). Describing the broader study: Collaborator samples came from the United States, Italy and Spain and covered acute and convalescent phases of COVID-19. The material from the prospective study consisted of cDNA or gDNA derived from T cells, B-cell-depleted T cells, or PBMCs. The dataset comprised deeply sampled blood TCRbeta repertoires from subjects exposed to, actively infected with, or recovered from COVID-19. A freely available public database, intended as a resource for researchers studying the immune response to SARS-CoV-2, is where the repertoires were released. The samples were drawn from two sources: the first 160 participants of the ongoing ImmuneRACE study, and 1,254 subjects contributed by 6 global collaborators. A de-identified subject ID, COVID-19 status, age in years and sex were almost always included in the sample metadata. Where HLA class I and class II types were available, the types were taken from metadata supplied by the sample provider, not from assay-based typing.

One collaborating source in Seattle enrolled patients while the patients were actively infected and followed the patients over time throughout the course of disease. Whole blood was collected in K2EDTA tubes by collaborating institutions according to the institutions' own protocols. For TCRbeta analysis, collaborators shipped samples as frozen whole blood, isolated PBMCs, or DNA extracted from either of those sample types. The germline V gene (reference sequence) yields LNHDA for CDR1 and SQIVND for CDR2. For this chain, trimming is 0 bases at the V end and 5 bases at the J end, and the number of junction bases without a gene match is 9. There are 16 amino acids in the CDR3, from cysteine to valine inclusive. Only the CDR3 DNA is retained, 48 bases long and in frame from the first base. Results and caveats for the whole study, not just this receptor: How much clinical and demographic metadata was included differed by source and by participant, and the metadata was provided uncurated.

TCRbeta CDR3 regions were amplified from genomic DNA using the immunoSEQ Assay, a bias-controlled multiplex PCR. The paper's processing steps were these. The number of nucleated cells in each sample was estimated from the amplification of reference gene primers within the assay. To quantify the absolute abundance of each unique TCRbeta CDR3 rearrangement, sequence reads were collapsed and filtered. For each sample, productive Simpson clonality was calculated by taking the square root of Simpson's diversity index across productive rearrangements. In its TCRdb copy, this immuneACCESS table keeps in-frame sequences only and misses some clones. Where compared with another copy, unresolved V genes explain less than half of these, and the others have no known cause. V and J calls and clone size come straight from that table; D and trimming were deduced from the DNA. The sample table holds tens of thousands of clones, of which 80% to 85% were seen once. The ten largest clones add up to 8% to 10% of the sample.

The V gene is TRBV19 and the J gene is TRBJ2-7; 8 central nucleotides agree with TRBD2. The clonotype comes from a man older than 75 with COVID-19, enrolled during active disease. The source material was peripheral blood. The DNA is as follows: TGTGCCAGTAGTATAGATACGCCTAGCGGGTTCAACGAGCAGTACGTC. Translated, it reads CASSIDTPSGFNEQYV.